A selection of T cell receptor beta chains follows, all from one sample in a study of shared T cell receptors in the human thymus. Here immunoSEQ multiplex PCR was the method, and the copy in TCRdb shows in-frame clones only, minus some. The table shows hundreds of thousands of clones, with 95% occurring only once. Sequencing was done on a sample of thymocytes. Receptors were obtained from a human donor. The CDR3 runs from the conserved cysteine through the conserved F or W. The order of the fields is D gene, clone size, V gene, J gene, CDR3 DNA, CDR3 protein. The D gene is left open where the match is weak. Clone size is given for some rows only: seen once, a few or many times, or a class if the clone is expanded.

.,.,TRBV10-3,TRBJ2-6,TGTGCCATCGGGGGAAACTCTGGGGCCAACGTCCTGACTTTC,CAIGGNSGANVLTF
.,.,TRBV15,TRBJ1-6,TGTGCCACCTCCAATGGAGACACCTCACCCCTCCACTTT,CATSNGDTSPLHF
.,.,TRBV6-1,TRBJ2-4,TGTGCCAGCAGTGAAGAGGATGACCGGCGAGGGGCCAAAAACATTCAGTACTTC,CASSEEDDRRGAKNIQYF
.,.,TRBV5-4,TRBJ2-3,TGTGCCAGTGAGGACCCGGGACTCCGCACAGATACGCAGTATTTT,CASEDPGLRTDTQYF
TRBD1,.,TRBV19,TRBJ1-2,TGTGCCAGTAGTATGATTGACAGGGTGAACTATGGCTACACCTTC,CASSMIDRVNYGYTF
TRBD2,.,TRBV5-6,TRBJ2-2,TGTGCCAGCAGCTCCCCCCAGCGGGAGAGTGGTACCGGGGAGCTGTTTTTT,CASSSPQRESGTGELFF
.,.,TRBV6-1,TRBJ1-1,TGTGCCAGCAGTGAGTCCCGACACCGGAACACTGAAGCTTTCTTT,CASSESRHRNTEAFF
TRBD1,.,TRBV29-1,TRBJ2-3,TGCAGCGTTGCCCCCCGGGGACAGGGGCCCACAGATACGCAGTATTTT,CSVAPRGQGPTDTQYF
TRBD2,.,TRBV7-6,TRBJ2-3,TGTGCCAGCAGCTATACCCTAGCGGGACCCCCAGATACGCAGTATTTT,CASSYTLAGPPDTQYF
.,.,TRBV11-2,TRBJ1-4,TGTGCCAGCAGCTTCTTAAATGAAAAACTGTTTTTT,CASSFLNEKLFF
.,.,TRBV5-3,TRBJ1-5,TGTGCCAGAAGCTTTGAGGGCCGTCAGCCCCAGCATTTT,CARSFEGRQPQHF
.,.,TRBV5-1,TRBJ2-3,TGCGCCAGCAGCTTGGGGCAGGCCACAGATACGCAGTATTTT,CASSLGQATDTQYF
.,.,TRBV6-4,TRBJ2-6,TGTGCCAGCAGTGACTCACTATGGGACAACCCAAACTCTGGGGCCAACGTCCTGACTTTC,CASSDSLWDNPNSGANVLTF
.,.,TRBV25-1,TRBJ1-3,TGTGCCAGCAAAGCAGGCGAACCTTTCTCTGGAAACACCATATATTTT,CASKAGEPFSGNTIYF
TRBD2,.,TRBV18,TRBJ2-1,TGTGCCAGCTCACCACCGCGTCTAGCGGCATACAATGAGCAGTTCTTC,CASSPPRLAAYNEQFF
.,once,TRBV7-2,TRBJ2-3,TGTGCCAGCAGCTTATTAACTAGCCGGATAGATACGCAGTATTTT,CASSLLTSRIDTQYF
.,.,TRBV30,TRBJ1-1,TGTGCCTGGAGTTTTCCCCAGGGGTGGATGAACACTGAAGCTTTCTTT,CAWSFPQGWMNTEAFF
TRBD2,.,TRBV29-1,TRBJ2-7,TGCAGCGTTGCCGTTTGGGGGGAGGGAGCGAATGTCTACGAGCAGTACTTC,CSVAVWGEGANVYEQYF
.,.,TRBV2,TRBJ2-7,TGTGCCAGCAGTGGGCTACCTGGGGGGTACGAGCAGTACTTC,CASSGLPGGYEQYF
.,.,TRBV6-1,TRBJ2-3,TGTGCCAGCAGTTACAATCGATCTCAGTATTTT,CASSYNRSQYF
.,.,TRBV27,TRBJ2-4,TGTGCCAGCAGTAACCGTGGGGGAGGCAAAAACATTCAGTACTTC,CASSNRGGGKNIQYF
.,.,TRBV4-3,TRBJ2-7,TGCGCCAGCAGCCCCCGGTCGGGCGGACACTACGAGCAGTACTTC,CASSPRSGGHYEQYF
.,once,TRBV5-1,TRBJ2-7,TGCGCCAGCAGCTTGGGACCACCTTCCTACGAGCAGTACTTC,CASSLGPPSYEQYF
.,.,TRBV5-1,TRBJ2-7,TGCGCCAGCAGCTGCGGCCGCCGGGGATACGAGCAGTACTTC,CASSCGRRGYEQYF
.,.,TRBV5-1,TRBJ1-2,TGCGCCAGCAGCTTGGCCGGGGCTCCCAACTATGGCTACACCTTC,CASSLAGAPNYGYTF
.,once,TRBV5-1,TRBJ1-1,TGCGCCAGCAGCTTGTTTCACCGCAAAGTGGAGATGAACACTGAAGCTTTCTTT,CASSLFHRKVEMNTEAFF
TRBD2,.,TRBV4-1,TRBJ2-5,TGCGCCAGCAGCCTACCTCCGGGGACTAGCGGGAGGTGGGAGACCCAGTACTTC,CASSLPPGTSGRWETQYF
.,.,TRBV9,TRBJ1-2,TGTGCCAGCAGCGACAGGGTTGGCTACACCTTC,CASSDRVGYTF
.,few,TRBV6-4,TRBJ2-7,TGTGCCAGCAGTGAGATGGGTACCTACGAGCAGTACTTC,CASSEMGTYEQYF
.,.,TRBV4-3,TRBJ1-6,TGCGCCAGCAGCCCCCAGGGAATCAATTCACCCCTCCACTTT,CASSPQGINSPLHF
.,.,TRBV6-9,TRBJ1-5,TGTGCCAGCAGTCATGGGACCCACGACCTTGGCAATCAGCCCCAGCATTTT,CASSHGTHDLGNQPQHF
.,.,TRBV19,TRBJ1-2,TGTGCCAGTAGTATGGGGCCCTTCGGGGCATATGGCTACACCTTC,CASSMGPFGAYGYTF
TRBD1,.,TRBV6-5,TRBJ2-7,TGTGCCAGCAGTTACGTCAGGGGGCAGGGACGTTTGGAGCAGTACTTC,CASSYVRGQGRLEQYF
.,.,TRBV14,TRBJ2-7,TGTGCCAGCAGCCAAGAGCAGGGATTCTCCTACGAGCAGTACTTC,CASSQEQGFSYEQYF
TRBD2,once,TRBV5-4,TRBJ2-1,TGTGCCAGCAGCTTCGGGCTAGCGGAACTCAATGAGCAGTTCTTC,CASSFGLAELNEQFF
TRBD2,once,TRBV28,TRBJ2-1,TGTGCCAGCAGTTTATTCCCCTTACCTGATAGCGGCGGGAGAATTTTGTTGCAGTTCTTC,CASSLFPLPDSGGRILLQFF
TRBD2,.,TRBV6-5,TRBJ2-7,TGTGCCAGCAGCCACCCGGGGAGGGGCTCCTACGAGCAGTACTTC,CASSHPGRGSYEQYF
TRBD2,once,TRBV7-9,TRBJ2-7,TGTGCCAGCAGCTCCCTCCTGGCGCGGGGGAGATACGAGCAGTACTTC,CASSSLLARGRYEQYF
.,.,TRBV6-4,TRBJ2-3,TGTGCCAGCAGCCGACAGCCGAGCACAGATACGCAGTATTTT,CASSRQPSTDTQYF
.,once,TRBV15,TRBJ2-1,TGTGCCACCAGCAGAGATTTTAGGGGGGGCCGGTTCTTC,CATSRDFRGGRFF
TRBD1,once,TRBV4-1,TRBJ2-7,TGCGCCAGCAGCTCAACCGACAGGGGCCCTTACGAGCAGTACTTC,CASSSTDRGPYEQYF
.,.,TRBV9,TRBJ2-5,TGTGCCAGCAGCGTAGAAGCTAGCCGACAAGAGACCCAGTACTTC,CASSVEASRQETQYF
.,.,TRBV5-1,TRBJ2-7,TGCGCCAGCAGCTTGGCCACGCGGGACGAGCAGTACTTC,CASSLATRDEQYF
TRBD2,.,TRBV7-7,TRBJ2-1,TGTGCTAGCAGCTTATCAATTGCCCTAGCGGGAGCGGATGAGCAGTTCTTC,CASSLSIALAGADEQFF
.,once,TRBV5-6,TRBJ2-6,TGTGCCAGCAGCTTTTCACGCTCTGGGGCCAACGTCCTGACTTTC,CASSFSRSGANVLTF
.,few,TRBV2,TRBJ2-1,TGTGCCAGCAGCGGGGGACGGCAGTTCTTC,CASSGGRQFF
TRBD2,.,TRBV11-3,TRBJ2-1,TGTGCCAGCAGCTCGACCGGAGGGCTAGCGGGCTTCAATGAGCAGTTCTTC,CASSSTGGLAGFNEQFF
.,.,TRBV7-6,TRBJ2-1,TGTGCCAGCAGCTTGCCAGGGAGTCCCTACAATGAGCAGTTCTTC,CASSLPGSPYNEQFF
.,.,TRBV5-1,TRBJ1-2,TGCGCCAGCAGCCTACGCCCCGGGCCCGAGGGACATGGCTACACCTTC,CASSLRPGPEGHGYTF
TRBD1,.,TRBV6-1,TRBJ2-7,TGTGCCAGCAAATCCGGGACAGGGGGCTACGAGCAGTACTTC,CASKSGTGGYEQYF
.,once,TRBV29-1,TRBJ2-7,TGCAGCGTTGCGGAGGAGGGGGGCTTATACCCCTACGAGCAGTACTTC,CSVAEEGGLYPYEQYF
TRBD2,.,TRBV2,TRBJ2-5,TGTGCCAGCAGTGGACTAGCGCAACAAGAGACCCAGTACTTC,CASSGLAQQETQYF
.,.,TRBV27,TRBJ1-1,TGTGCCAGCAGTTTGTCGGACGGAGGGGCGGCTGAAGCTTTCTTT,CASSLSDGGAAEAFF